This T cell receptor beta chain is from a study of early T cells in non-severe SARS-CoV-2 infection. Study details: RNA in bulk from unsorted whole blood was sequenced, and chains were unpaired. Findings of the study overall: Anti-spike CD8 responses were favored in VDJdb matching, and private and CD4 specificities were missed.

CDR1 and CDR2 from the germline V gene are SGHAT and FQNNGV. The CDR3 runs 11 residues. This clonotype occurred many times. Its antigen remains unknown. A junction boundary mismatches the germline segment, possibly from a read error. Researchers attached unique molecular identifiers to individual cDNA molecules. TCRdb analysed the 5' RACE reads with MiXCR anew, one entry per CDR3 protein. Among about 57,000 distinct CDR3 sequences, about an eighth were seen once, and the ten largest hold approximately 4.8%. Sample: whole blood. The receptor's source is an adult who was a healthcare worker with PCR-confirmed SARS-CoV-2 infection or an uninfected control (not recorded which). The chain joins TRBV11-2 to TRBJ1-1; the D is unclear. CDR3 residues: CASSQLRGALF. The CDR3 DNA reads as TGTGCCAGCAGCCAGCTACGGGGAGCTCTCTTT.